This T cell receptor beta chain appears in the sequencing data of a study of T cells after somatic rescue of genetic block. CDR1 and CDR2 (germline): MGHDK, SYGVNS. Trimming removed 2 bases from V and 2 bases from J; junction bases left unmatched: 9. The CDR3 runs to 16 residues. The table came from immunoSEQ multiplex PCR; TCRdb's copy has only in-frame clones and leaves some out. The sample carries about 68,000 clones, around 92% recorded once. The receptor was isolated from a man aged 35 to 55. The chain recombines TRBV25-1 with TRBJ2-7; 7 bases match TRBD1. What was sequenced was peripheral blood mononuclear cells (PBMCs). The CDR3 sequence is CASSERDSIGAYEQYF. The CDR3 DNA reads as TGTGCCAGCAGTGAACGGGACAGCATAGGGGCCTACGAGCAGTACTTC.